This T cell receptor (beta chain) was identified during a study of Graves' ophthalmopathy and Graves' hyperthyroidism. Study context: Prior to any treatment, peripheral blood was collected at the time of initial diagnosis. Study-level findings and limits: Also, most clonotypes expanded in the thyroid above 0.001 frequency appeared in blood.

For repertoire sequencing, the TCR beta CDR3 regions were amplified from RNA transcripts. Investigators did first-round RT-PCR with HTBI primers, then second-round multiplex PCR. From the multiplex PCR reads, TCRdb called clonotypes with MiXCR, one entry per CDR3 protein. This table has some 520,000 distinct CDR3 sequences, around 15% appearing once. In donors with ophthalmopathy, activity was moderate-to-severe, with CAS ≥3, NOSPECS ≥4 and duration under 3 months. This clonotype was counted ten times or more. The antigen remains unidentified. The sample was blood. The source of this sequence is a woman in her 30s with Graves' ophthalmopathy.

Here the CDR3 DNA reads TGTGCCACCAGCACGAGACAGGTCTCCTACGAGCAGTACTTC. Protein sequence: CATSTRQVSYEQYF. This chain links TRBV15 with TRBJ2-7; D is possibly TRBD1 (6 bases). Trimming left V 4 bases short and J 0 bases short, with 10 bases between. The CDR3 has 14 amino acids. The V gene's germline CDR1 is LNHNV and CDR2 YYDKDF (reference sequence). The variable domain in full, completed from reference TRBV15 and TRBJ2-7, reads DAMVIQNPRYQVTQFGKPVTLSCSQTLNHNVMYWYQQKSSQAPKLLFHYYDKDFNNEADTPDNFQSRRPNTSFCFLDIRSPGLGDTAMYLCATSTRQVSYEQYFGPGTRLTVT.